One sample yielded the 8 T cell receptor beta chains listed below, sequenced in a study of beta chain features in type 1 diabetes. Study conclusions and caveats: Within each of all four CD4+ subsets, Type 1 diabetes patients had TCRB CDR3s that were moderately but significantly shorter.

Reverse transcribing all isolated RNA meant expressed TCRB transcripts were sequenced. The method was immunoSEQ multiplex PCR; TCRdb's version includes in-frame clones alone and lacks a portion of them. The repertoire holds hundreds of thousands of clones, with 13% to 15% as singletons. These receptors' targets are unknown. Input material: naive CD4+ T cells from blood. These receptors all stem from a man younger than 40 with type 1 diabetes.

This chain joins TRBV7-8 and TRBJ2-6; 8 positions match TRBD1. The trim removed 4 bases at V and 0 bases at J, leaving 8 bases unmatched. This CDR3 contains 18 residues. CDR1 is SGHVS, CDR2 FQNEAQ, per germline. CDR3 protein: CASSSRDRPLSGANVLTF. DNA for the CDR3: TGTGCCAGCAGCTCACGGGACAGGCCCCTCTCTGGGGCCAACGTCCTGACTTTC.

This clone was found a few times. This sequence joins TRBV25-1 and TRBJ1-1, with TRBD1 as a possible D gene (6 bases). Trimming stripped 1 base from V and 4 bases from J, with 13 bases between. The germline V gene encodes CDR1 MGHDK and CDR2 SYGVNS. The CDR3 sequence is 15 residues long. In DNA form, the CDR3 reads TGTGCCAGCAGTGAATGGCAGGGGCTGTTCACTGAAGCTTTCTTT. Residues: CASSEWQGLFTEAFF. Combining the CDR3 with reference TRBV25-1 and TRBJ1-1 gives the whole variable domain EADIYQTPRYLVIGTGKKITLECSQTMGHDKMYWYQQDPGMELHLIHYSYGVNSTEKGDLSSESTVSRIRTEHFPLTLESARPSHTSQYLCASSEWQGLFTEAFFGQGTRLTVV.

This clone was recorded a few times. This chain links TRBV7-9 with TRBJ1-1; D is unclear. This CDR3 is built from 15 residues. CDR1 and CDR2 from the germline V gene are SEHNR and FQNEAQ (reference sequence). V was trimmed by 4 bases and J by 0 bases, leaving 12 bases between them. CDR3 coding DNA: TGTGCCAGCAGCTCATGGGCCGAAATGAACACTGAAGCTTTCTTT. Its translation: CASSSWAEMNTEAFF.

This clone was seen only a few times. V usage is TRBV29-1 and J usage is TRBJ2-3; 7 bases fit TRBD1. The CDR3 is 15 amino acids. Germline V gene sequence: CDR1 SQVTM, CDR2 ANQGSEA. V shed 5 bases and J 0 bases; nucleotides not matched to a gene: 8. The CDR3 nucleotides are TGCAGCGTTACGGGACAGCGATCTAGCACAGATACGCAGTATTTT. Its translation is CSVTGQRSSTDTQYF.

The chain carries TRBV13 and TRBJ1-2; D unresolved. The CDR3 spans 15 residues. V was trimmed by 4 bases and J by 7 bases, leaving 19 bases between them. The germline gives CDR1 PRHDT, CDR2 FYEKMQ (reference sequence). The CDR3 coding sequence is TGTGCCAGCAGCTCCCCCCCCATGAAGGGAGGTGGCTACACCTTC. Protein product: CASSSPPMKGGGYTF.

Only a few counts were recorded for this clone. V usage is TRBV7-3 and J usage is TRBJ2-1; TRBD2 agrees at 8 bases. Germline V lookup: CDR1 SGHTA, CDR2 FQGTGA. The length of the CDR3 is 15 residues. With 4 bases clipped from V and 6 bases from J, the junction kept 8 bases outside the gene matches. The CDR3 DNA is TGTGCCAGCAGCTACACGGGACTAGGTTCCAATGAGCAGTTCTTC. It is translated as CASSYTGLGSNEQFF. Looking up the rest from reference TRBV7-3 and TRBJ2-1 gives the full variable domain: GAGVSQTPSNKVTEKGKYVELRCDPISGHTALYWYRQSLGQGPEFLIYFQGTGAADDSGLPNDRFFAVRPEGSVSTLKIQRTERGDSAVYLCASSYTGLGSNEQFFGPGTRLTVL.

The genes are TRBV14 and TRBJ2-1; TRBD2 matches 12 bases. The CDR3 length is 17 residues. V lost 4 bases, J lost 6 bases, and 10 bases stayed unmatched. In germline, CDR1 is SGHDN, CDR2 FVKESK. CDR3 in amino acids: CASSPLRLAGAFNEQFF. The CDR3 coding sequence is TGTGCCAGCAGCCCCTTAAGACTAGCGGGAGCTTTCAATGAGCAGTTCTTC.

This clone was seen more than once but under ten times. The J gene is TRBJ2-4, the V gene TRBV19; 11 bases match TRBD2. V was pared by 4 bases and J by 0 bases, with 11 bases of the junction left unmatched. The CDR3 is 19 residues long. Germline assignment: CDR1 LNHDA and CDR2 SQIVND (reference sequence). The CDR3 DNA is TGTGCCAGTAGTACGCCGGGACTAGCGGTCTCTCTAGCCAAAAACATTCAGTACTTC. Amino acid sequence: CASSTPGLAVSLAKNIQYF.